This TCR beta chain stems from a study of OX40 agonist ivuxolimab in advanced cancers. About the research overall: Each dose-escalation patient presented with hepatocellular carcinoma, melanoma, renal cell or head and neck cancer. Partial responses occurred in Three dose-escalation patients, one with hepatocellular carcinoma and two with cutaneous melanoma.

Method: immunoSEQ multiplex PCR; TCRdb's copy keeps in-frame clones and lacks some. The data hold 55,000 to 80,000 clones, with about 89% observed a single time. Trimming took off 7 bases at V and 1 base at J, with 10 bases between the two ends. CDR3 length: 14 amino acids. The V gene's germline CDR1 is MNHNS and CDR2 SASEGT. The receptor was isolated from an adult with an advanced solid tumor such as melanoma, head and neck, liver or kidney cancer. The chain couples TRBV6-1 to TRBJ1-4; D is unresolved. The source was CD4+ or CD8+ T cells sorted from blood, collected in a trial of the OX40 agonist ivuxolimab. CDR3 sequence reads: CASKPRGTNEKLFF. The CDR3 bases are TGTGCCAGCAAGCCTCGGGGAACTAATGAAAAACTGTTTTTT.